The clone carrying this T cell receptor (beta chain) was detected only a few times. Per the germline V gene, CDR1 is SGHTA and CDR2 is FQGTGA. The V segment lost 5 bases and the J segment 1 base; nucleotides outside the gene matches: 4. The CDR3 length is 14 residues. RNA was extracted and reverse transcribed into cDNA as the sequencing template. Sequenced by immunoSEQ multiplex PCR; TCRdb stores in-frame clones only, minus some. The table has over 150,000 clones, approximately 60% seen once. The sample belongs to a study of CD8+ T cells in alopecia areata. Regarding treatment: oral pan-JAK inhibitor, 5-10 mg twice daily.

This TCR was sampled from a human donor with alopecia areata. Specimen: CD4+ T cells sorted from blood, collected at week 24, from a patient treated with tofacitinib. This chain joins TRBV7-3 and TRBJ1-2; 7 bases are a match to TRBD1. CDR3 coding DNA: TGTGCCAGCAGCCGGGACAGCAGTAACTATGGCTACACCTTC. Translating it yields CASSRDSSNYGYTF.